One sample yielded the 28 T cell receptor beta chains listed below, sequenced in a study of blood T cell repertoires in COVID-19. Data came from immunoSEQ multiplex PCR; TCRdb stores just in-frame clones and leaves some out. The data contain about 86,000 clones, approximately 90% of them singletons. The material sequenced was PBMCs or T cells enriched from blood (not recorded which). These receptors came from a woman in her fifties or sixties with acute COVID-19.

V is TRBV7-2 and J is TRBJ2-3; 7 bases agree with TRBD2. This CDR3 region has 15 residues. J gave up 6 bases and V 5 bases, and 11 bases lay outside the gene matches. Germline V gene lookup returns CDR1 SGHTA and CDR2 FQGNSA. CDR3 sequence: CASSLQAGESDTQYF. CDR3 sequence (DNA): TGTGCCAGCAGCCTACAGGCGGGAGAATCGGATACGCAGTATTTT.

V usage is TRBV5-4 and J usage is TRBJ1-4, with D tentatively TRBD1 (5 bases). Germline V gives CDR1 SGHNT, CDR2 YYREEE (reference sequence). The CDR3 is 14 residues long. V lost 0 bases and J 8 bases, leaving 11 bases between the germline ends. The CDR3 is CASSLEGLREKLFF. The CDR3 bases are TGTGCCAGCAGCTTGGAGGGGTTGAGGGAAAAACTGTTTTTT.

The CDR3, as DNA: TGTGCCAGCAGCGTAGAACGAGGGCGGTACAATGAGCAGTTCTTC. Translation gives CASSVERGRYNEQFF. The chain employs TRBV9 and TRBJ2-1; perhaps TRBD2 as D (5 bases). This CDR3 is 15 amino acids long. Trimming removed 0 bases from V and 4 bases from J, with 11 bases in between. Germline assignment: CDR1 SGDLS and CDR2 YYNGEE.

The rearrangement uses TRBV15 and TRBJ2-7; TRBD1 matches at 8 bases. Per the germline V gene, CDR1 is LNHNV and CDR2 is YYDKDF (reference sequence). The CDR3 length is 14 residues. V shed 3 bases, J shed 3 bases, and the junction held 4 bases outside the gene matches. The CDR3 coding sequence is TGTGCCACCAGCAGGACAGGGGACCACTACGAGCAGTACTTC. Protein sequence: CATSRTGDHYEQYF.

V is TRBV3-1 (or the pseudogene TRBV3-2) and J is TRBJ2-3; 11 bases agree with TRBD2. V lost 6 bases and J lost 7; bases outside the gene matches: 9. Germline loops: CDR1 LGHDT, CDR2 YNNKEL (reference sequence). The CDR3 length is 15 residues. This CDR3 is CASRPLAGAGHTQYF. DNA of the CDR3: TGTGCCAGCAGGCCACTAGCGGGAGCCGGTCATACGCAGTATTTT.

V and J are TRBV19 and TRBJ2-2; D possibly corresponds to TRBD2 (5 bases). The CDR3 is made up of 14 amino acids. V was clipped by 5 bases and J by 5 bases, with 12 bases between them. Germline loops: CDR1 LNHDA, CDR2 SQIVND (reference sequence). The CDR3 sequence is CASSPARRTGELFF. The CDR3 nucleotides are TGTGCCAGTAGTCCCGCACGGAGGACCGGGGAGCTGTTTTTT.

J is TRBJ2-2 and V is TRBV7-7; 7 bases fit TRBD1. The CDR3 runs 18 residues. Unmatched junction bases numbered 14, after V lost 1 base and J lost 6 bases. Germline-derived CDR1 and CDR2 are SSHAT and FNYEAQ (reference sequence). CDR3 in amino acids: CASSLEEGRGFFAGELFF. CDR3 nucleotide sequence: TGTGCCAGCAGCTTAGAGGAAGGCAGGGGGTTTTTTGCCGGGGAGCTGTTTTTT.

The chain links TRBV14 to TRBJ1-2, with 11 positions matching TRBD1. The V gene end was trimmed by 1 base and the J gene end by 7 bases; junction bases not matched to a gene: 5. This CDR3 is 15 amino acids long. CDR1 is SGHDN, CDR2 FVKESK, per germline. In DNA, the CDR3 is TGTGCCAGCAGCCAAGGCGCGGGACAGGGGGTTGGCTACACCTTC. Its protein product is CASSQGAGQGVGYTF. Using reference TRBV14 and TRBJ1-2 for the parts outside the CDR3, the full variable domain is EAGVTQFPSHSVIEKGQTVTLRCDPISGHDNLYWYRRVMGKEIKFLLHFVKESKQDESGMPNNRFLAERTGGTYSTLKVQPAELEDSGVYFCASSQGAGQGVGYTFGSGTRLTVV.

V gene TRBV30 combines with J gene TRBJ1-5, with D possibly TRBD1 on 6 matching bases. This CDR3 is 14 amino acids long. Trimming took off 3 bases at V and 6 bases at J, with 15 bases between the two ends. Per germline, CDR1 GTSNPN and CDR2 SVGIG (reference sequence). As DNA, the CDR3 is TGTGCCTGGAGGGGTGTGGGGGCAAGTCAGCCCCAGCATTTT. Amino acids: CAWRGVGASQPQHF.

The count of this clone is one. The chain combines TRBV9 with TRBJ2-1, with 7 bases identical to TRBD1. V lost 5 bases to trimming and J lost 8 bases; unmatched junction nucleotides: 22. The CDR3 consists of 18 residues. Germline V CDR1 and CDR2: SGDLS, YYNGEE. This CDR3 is CASSIQGVGGRGRDEQFF. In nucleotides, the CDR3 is TGTGCCAGCAGTATTCAGGGGGTTGGCGGTCGAGGGCGGGATGAGCAGTTCTTC.

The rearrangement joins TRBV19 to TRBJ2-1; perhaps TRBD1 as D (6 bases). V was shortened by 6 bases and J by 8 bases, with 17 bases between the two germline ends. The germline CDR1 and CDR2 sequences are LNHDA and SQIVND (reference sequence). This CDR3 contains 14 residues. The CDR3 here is CASSRGQTNYEQFF. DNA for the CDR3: TGTGCCAGTAGCAGAGGACAGACTAACTATGAGCAGTTCTTC.

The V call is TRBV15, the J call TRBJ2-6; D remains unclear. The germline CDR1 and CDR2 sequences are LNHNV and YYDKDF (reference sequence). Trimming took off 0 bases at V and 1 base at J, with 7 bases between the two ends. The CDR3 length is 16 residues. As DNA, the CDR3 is TGTGCCACCAGCAGAGATCAGGTGTCTGGGGCCAACGTCCTGACTTTC. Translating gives CATSRDQVSGANVLTF.

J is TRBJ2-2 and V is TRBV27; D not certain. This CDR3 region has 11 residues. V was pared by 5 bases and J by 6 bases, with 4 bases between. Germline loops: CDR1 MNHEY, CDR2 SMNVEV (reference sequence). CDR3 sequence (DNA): TGTGCCAGCAGTACAGCCGGGGAGCTGTTTTTT. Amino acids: CASSTAGELFF.

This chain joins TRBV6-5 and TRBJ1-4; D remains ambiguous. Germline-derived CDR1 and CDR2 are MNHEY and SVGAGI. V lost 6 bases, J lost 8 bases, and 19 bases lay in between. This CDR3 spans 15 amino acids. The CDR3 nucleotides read TGTGCCAGCAGCCACGAGGTCCCCCGTCCGGAAAAACTGTTTTTT. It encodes CASSHEVPRPEKLFF.

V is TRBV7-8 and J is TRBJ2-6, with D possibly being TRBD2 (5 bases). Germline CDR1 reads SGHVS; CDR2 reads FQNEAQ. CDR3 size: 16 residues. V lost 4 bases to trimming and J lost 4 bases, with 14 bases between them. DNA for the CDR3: TGTGCCAGCAGCTCGACGGGAAAGGCCGGGGCCAACGTCCTGACTTTC. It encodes CASSSTGKAGANVLTF. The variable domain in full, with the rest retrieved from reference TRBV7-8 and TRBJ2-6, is GAGVSQSPRYKVAKRGQDVALRCDPISGHVSLFWYQQALGQGPEFLTYFQNEAQLDKSGLPSDRFFAERPEGSVSTLKIQRTQQEDSAVYLCASSSTGKAGANVLTFGAGSRLTVL.

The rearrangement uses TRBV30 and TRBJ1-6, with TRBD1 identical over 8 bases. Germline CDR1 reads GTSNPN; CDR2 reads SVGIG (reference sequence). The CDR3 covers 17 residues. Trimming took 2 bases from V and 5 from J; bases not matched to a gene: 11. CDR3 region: CAWSPARGQINNSPLHF. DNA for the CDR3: TGTGCCTGGAGTCCCGCCAGGGGGCAAATTAATAATTCACCCCTCCACTTT.

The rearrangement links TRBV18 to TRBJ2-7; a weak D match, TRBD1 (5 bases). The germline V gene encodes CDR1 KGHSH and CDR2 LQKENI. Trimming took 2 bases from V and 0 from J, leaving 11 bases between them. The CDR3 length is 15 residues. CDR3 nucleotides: TGTGCCAGCTCACCATCAGGGAAGAGCTCCTACGAGCAGTACTTC. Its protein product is CASSPSGKSSYEQYF.

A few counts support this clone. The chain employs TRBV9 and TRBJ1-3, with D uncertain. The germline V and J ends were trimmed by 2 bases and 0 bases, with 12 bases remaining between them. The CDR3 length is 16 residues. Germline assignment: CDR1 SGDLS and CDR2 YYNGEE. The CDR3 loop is CASSVVSDFSGNTIYF. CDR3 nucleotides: TGTGCCAGCAGCGTGGTTTCAGATTTCTCTGGAAACACCATATATTTT.

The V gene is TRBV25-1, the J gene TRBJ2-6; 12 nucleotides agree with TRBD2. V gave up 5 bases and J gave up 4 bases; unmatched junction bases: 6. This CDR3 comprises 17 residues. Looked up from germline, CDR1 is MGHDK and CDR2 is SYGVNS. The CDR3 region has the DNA TGTGCCAGCAGTCCGACTAGCGGGAGCGGAGGGGCCAACGTCCTGACTTTC. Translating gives CASSPTSGSGGANVLTF.

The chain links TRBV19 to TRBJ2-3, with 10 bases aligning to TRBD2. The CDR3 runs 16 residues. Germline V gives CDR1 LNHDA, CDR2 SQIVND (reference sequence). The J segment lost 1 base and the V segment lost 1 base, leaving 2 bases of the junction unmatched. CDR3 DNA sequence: TGTGCCAGTAGTATAGGGACTAGCGGACGCACAGATACGCAGTATTTT. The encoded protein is CASSIGTSGRTDTQYF. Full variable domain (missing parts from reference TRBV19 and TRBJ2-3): DGGITQSPKYLFRKEGQNVTLSCEQNLNHDAMYWYRQDPGQGLRLIYYSQIVNDFQKGDIAEGYSVSREKKESFPLTVTSAQKNPTAFYLCASSIGTSGRTDTQYFGPGTRLTVL.

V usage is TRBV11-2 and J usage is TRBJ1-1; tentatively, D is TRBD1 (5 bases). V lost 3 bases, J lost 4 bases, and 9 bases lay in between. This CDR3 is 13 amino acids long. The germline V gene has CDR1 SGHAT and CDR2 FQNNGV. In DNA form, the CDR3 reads TGTGCCAGCAGCTTCGGAAGGGGCACTGAAGCTTTCTTT. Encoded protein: CASSFGRGTEAFF. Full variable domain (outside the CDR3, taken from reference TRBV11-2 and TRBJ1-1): EAGVAQSPRYKIIEKRQSVAFWCNPISGHATLYWYQQILGQGPKLLIQFQNNGVVDDSQLPKDRFSAERLKGVDSTLKIQPAKLEDSAVYLCASSFGRGTEAFFGQGTRLTVV.

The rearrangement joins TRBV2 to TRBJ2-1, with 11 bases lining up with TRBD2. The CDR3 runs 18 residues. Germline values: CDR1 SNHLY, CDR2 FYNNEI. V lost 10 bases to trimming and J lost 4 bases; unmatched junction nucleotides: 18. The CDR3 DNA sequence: TGTGCCACCGCTGTCCCTAGCGGGAGGAGGGGGGGATACAATGAGCAGTTCTTC. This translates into CATAVPSGRRGGYNEQFF.

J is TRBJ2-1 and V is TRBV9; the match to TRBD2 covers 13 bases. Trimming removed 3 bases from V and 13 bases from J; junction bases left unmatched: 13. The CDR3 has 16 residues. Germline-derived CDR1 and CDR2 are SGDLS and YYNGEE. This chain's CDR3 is CASSATGTSGTGPQFF. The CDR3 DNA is TGTGCCAGCAGCGCCACCGGGACTAGCGGGACCGGCCCTCAGTTCTTC.

The DNA of the CDR3 is TGCAGCGTTGGTAATAGCGGGAATTACGAGCAGTACTTC. Its protein is CSVGNSGNYEQYF. V and J are TRBV29-1 and TRBJ2-7; 8 nucleotides align to TRBD2. This CDR3 has 13 amino acids. V lost 4 bases and J lost 4; bases outside the gene matches: 6. Looked up from germline, CDR1 is SQVTM and CDR2 is ANQGSEA.

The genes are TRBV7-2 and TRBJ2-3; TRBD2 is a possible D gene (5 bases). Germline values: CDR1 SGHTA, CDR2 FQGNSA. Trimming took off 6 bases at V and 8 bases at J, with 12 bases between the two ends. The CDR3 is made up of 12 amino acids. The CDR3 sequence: CASSPGWGTQYF. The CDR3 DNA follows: TGTGCCAGCAGTCCGGGATGGGGTACGCAGTATTTT. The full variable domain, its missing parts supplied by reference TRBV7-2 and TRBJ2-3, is GAGVSQSPSNKVTEKGKDVELRCDPISGHTALYWYRQSLGQGLEFLIYFQGNSAPDKSGLPSDRFSAERTGGSVSTLTIQRTQQEDSAVYLCASSPGWGTQYFGPGTRLTVL.

DNA for the CDR3: TGTGCCAGCAGCTCCTATACTAATGAAAAACTGTTTTTT. Its protein product is CASSSYTNEKLFF. The chain has TRBV5-6 and TRBJ1-4; D is uncertain. The CDR3 length is 13 residues. Germline-derived CDR1 and CDR2 are SGHDT and YYEEEE. Trimming removed 3 bases from V and 2 bases from J, with 5 bases in between.

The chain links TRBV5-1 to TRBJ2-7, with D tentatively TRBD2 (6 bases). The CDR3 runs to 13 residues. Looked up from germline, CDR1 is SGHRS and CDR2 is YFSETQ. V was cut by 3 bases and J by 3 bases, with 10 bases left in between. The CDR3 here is CASSWDFNYEQYF. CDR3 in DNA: TGCGCCAGCAGCTGGGACTTCAACTACGAGCAGTACTTC.

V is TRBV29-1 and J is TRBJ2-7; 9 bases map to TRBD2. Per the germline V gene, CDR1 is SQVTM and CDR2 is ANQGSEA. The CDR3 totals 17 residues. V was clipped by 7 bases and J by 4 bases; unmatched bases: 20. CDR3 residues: CSDPRTSDKPPKYEQYF. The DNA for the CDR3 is TGCAGCGACCCTAGGACTAGCGATAAGCCCCCCAAATACGAGCAGTACTTC.